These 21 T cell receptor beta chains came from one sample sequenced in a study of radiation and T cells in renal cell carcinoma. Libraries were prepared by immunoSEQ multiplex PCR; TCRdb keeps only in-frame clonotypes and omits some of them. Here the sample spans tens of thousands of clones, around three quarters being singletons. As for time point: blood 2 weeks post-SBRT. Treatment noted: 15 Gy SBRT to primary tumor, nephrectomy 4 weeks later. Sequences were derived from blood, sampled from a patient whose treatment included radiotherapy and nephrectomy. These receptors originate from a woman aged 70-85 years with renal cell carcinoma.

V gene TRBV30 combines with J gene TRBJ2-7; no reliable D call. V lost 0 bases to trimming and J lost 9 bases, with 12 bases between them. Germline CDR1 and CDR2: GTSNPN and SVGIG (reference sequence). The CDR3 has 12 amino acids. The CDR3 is CAWSVGSTGQYF. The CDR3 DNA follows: TGTGCCTGGAGTGTTGGGTCGACGGGGCAGTACTTC.

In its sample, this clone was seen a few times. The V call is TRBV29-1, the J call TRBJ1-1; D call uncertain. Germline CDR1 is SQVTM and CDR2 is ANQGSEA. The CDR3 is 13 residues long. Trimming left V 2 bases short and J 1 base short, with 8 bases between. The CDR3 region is CSVEQTENTEAFF. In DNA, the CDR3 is TGCAGCGTTGAACAGACGGAGAACACTGAAGCTTTCTTT.

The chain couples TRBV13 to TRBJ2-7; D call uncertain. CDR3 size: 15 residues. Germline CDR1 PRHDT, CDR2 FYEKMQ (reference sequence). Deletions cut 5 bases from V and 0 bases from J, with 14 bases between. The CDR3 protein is CASSHTAGTSYEQYF. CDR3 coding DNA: TGTGCCAGCAGCCATACGGCTGGTACCTCCTACGAGCAGTACTTC.

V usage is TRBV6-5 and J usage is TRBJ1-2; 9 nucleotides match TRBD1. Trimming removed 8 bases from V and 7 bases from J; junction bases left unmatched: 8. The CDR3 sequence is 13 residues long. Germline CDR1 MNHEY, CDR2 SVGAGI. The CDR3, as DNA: TGTGCCAGCGCCCGGGGACAGGGTAGTGGCTACACCTTC. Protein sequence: CASARGQGSGYTF.

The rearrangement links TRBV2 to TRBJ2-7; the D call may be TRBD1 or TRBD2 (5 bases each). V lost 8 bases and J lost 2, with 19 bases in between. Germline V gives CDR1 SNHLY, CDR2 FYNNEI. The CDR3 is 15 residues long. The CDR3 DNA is TGTGCCAGCCTCCCTGGGTTCGGGGACGCCTACGAGCAGTACTTC. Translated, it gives CASLPGFGDAYEQYF.

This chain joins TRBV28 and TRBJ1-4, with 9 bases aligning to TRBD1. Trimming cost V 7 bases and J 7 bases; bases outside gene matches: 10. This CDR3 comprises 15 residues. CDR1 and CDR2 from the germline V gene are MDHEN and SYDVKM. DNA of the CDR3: TGTGCCAGCAAACCGGGACAGGGTCCGGGTGAAAAACTGTTTTTT. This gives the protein CASKPGQGPGEKLFF.

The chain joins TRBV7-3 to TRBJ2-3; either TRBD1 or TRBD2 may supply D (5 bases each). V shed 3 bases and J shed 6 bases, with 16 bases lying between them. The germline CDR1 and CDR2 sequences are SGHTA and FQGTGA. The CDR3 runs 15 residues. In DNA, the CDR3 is TGTGCCAGCAGCTTGAGACTGGGGGTGGCGGATACGCAGTATTTT. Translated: CASSLRLGVADTQYF.

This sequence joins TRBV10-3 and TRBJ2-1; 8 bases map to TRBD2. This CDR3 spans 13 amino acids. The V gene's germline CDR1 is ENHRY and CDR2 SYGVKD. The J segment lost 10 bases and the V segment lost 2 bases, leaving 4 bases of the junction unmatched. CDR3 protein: CAISEPGGDEQFF. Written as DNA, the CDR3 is TGTGCCATCAGTGAGCCGGGGGGGGACGAGCAGTTCTTC.

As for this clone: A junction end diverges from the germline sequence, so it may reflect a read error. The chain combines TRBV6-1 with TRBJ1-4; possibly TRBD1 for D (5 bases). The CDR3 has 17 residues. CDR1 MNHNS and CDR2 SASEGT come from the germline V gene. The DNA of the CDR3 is TGTGCCAGCAGTGAAGCAGGTCTCGGAGGGGCGGATGAAAAAGTGTTTTTT. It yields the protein CASSEAGLGGADEKVFF.

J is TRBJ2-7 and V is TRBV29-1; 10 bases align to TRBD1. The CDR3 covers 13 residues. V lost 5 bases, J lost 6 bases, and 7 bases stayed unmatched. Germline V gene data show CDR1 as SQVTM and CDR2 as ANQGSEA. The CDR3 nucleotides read TGCAGCGTTTGGGACAGGGGAGTTAGCGAGCAGTACTTC. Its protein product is CSVWDRGVSEQYF.

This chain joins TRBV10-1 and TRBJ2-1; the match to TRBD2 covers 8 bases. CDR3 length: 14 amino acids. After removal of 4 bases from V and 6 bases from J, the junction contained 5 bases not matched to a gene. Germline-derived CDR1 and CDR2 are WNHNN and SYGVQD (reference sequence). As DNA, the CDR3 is TGCGCCAGCAGTGCCAGCGGGGGTTCCAATGAGCAGTTCTTC. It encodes CASSASGGSNEQFF.

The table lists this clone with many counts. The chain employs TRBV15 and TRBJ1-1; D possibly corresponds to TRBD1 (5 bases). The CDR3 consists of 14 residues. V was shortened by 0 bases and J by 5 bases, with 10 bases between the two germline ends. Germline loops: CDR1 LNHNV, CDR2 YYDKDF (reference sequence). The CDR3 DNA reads TGTGCCACCAGCAGAGAGGGGCGGGGGACTGAAGCTTTCTTT. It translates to CATSREGRGTEAFF.

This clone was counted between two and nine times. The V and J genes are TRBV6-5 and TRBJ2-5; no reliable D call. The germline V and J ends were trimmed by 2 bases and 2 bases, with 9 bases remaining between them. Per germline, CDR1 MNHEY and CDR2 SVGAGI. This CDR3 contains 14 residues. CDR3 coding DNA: TGTGCCAGCAGTTACGGCTCCGATCAAGAGACCCAGTACTTC. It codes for CASSYGSDQETQYF.

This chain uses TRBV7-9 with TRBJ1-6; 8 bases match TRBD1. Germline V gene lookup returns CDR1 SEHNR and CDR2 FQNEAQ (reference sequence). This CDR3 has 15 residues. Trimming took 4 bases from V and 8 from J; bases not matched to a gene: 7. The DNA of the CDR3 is TGTGCCAGCAGCTCGACAGGGGCGGTTGATTCACCCCTCCACTTT. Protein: CASSSTGAVDSPLHF.

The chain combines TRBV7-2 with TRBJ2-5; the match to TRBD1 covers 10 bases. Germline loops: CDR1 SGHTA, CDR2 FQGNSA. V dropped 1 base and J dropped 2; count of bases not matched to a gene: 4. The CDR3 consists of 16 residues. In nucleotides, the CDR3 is TGTGCCAGCAGCTTAGGAGGGACAGGGGCACAAGAGACCCAGTACTTC. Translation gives CASSLGGTGAQETQYF. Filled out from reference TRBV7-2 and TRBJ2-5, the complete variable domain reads GAGVSQSPSNKVTEKGKDVELRCDPISGHTALYWYRQSLGQGLEFLIYFQGNSAPDKSGLPSDRFSAERTGGSVSTLTIQRTQQEDSAVYLCASSLGGTGAQETQYFGPGTRLLVL.

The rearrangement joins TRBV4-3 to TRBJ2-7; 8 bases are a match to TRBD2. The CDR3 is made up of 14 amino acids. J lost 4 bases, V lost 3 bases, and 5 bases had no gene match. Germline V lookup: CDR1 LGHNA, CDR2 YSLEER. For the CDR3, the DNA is TGCGCCAGCAGCCAGGAGACTAGCGTATACGAGCAGTACTTC. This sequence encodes CASSQETSVYEQYF.

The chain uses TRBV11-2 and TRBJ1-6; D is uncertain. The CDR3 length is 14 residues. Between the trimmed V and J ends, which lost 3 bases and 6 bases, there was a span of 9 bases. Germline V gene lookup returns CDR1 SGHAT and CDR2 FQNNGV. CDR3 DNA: TGTGCCAGCAGCTTGGAAGGGTCTAATTCACCCCTCCACTTT. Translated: CASSLEGSNSPLHF.

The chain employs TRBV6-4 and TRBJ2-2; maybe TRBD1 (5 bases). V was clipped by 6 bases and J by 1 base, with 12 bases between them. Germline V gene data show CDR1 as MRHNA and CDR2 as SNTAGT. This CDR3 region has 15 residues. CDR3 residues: CASSPVQGNTGELFF. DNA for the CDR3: TGTGCCAGCAGCCCCGTTCAGGGGAACACCGGGGAGCTGTTTTTT.

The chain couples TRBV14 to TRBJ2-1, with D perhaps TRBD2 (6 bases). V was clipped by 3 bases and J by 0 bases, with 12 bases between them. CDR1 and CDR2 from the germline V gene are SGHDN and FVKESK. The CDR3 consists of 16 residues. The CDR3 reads CASSHGLTSSYNEQFF. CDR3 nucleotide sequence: TGTGCCAGCAGCCATGGACTAACCAGCTCCTACAATGAGCAGTTCTTC.

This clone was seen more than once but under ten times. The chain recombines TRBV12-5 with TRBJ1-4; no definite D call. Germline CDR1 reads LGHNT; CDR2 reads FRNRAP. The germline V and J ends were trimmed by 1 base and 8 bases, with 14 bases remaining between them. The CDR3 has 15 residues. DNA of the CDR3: TGTGCTAGTGGTTTGGGAACTATGGGTCGGGAAAAACTGTTTTTT. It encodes CASGLGTMGREKLFF. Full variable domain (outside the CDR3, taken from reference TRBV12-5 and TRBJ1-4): DARVTQTPRHKVTEMGQEVTMRCQPILGHNTVFWYRQTMMQGLELLAYFRNRAPLDDSGMPKDRFSAEMPDATLATLKIQPSEPRDSAVYFCASGLGTMGREKLFFGSGTQLSVL.

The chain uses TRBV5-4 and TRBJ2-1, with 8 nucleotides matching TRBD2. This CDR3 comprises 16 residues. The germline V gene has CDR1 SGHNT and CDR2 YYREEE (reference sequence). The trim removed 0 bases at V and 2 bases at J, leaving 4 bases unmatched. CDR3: CASSLDWRGAYNEQFF. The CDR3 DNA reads TGTGCCAGCAGCTTGGACTGGCGGGGGGCCTACAATGAGCAGTTCTTC. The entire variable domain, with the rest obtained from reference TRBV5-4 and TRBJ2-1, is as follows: ETGVTQSPTHLIKTRGQQVTLRCSSQSGHNTVSWYQQALGQGPQFIFQYYREEENGRGNFPPRFSGLQFPNYSSELNVNALELDDSALYLCASSLDWRGAYNEQFFGPGTRLTVL.